This TCR beta chain was identified in a study of cytomegalovirus exposure and HLA in healthy donors. This clone was detected a few times. Its specificity is unknown. The study's findings and limits: TRBV6-2, TRBV6-3 and other indistinguishable V segments were excluded. With later analysis, a missense DCLRE1C variant became linked to TCR beta V- and J-gene trimming. Links to common viral pathogens appeared, in a later analysis, for several of the most significant clusters. Cytomegalovirus status, reportedly, was diagnosed with high specificity and sensitivity by the classifier.

V was trimmed by 5 bases and J by 4 bases, leaving 17 bases between them. CDR3 length: 15 amino acids. CDR1 and CDR2 from the germline V gene are SEHNR and FQNEAQ (reference sequence). The study ran its PCR with 60 Vbeta and 13 Jbeta primers. Sequencing was performed with immunoSEQ multiplex PCR; in TCRdb, only in-frame clones are kept and a portion is missing. The data contain around 190,000 clones, roughly 86% of them singletons. The chain combines TRBV7-9 with TRBJ1-1; maybe TRBD1 (5 bases). This receptor was taken from a man aged 40-49 years in good health and CMV-seropositive. The sample consisted of PBMCs. CDR3: CASSEHSAGGTEAFF. The CDR3 nucleotides are TGTGCCAGCAGCGAGCACTCTGCGGGGGGCACTGAAGCTTTCTTT.